The 15 T cell receptor beta chains in this list originate from one sample, sequenced in a study of blood T cell repertoires in COVID-19. Method: immunoSEQ multiplex PCR; TCRdb's copy keeps in-frame clones and lacks some. Of 200,000 to 300,000 clones detected, around four fifths appear once; the ten largest clones hold more than 4%. The sample comprised peripheral blood. These receptors all come from a man between 50 and 59 years old with acute or convalescent COVID-19.

The chain has TRBV28 and TRBJ1-5, with D possibly TRBD1 on 6 matching bases. V lost 5 bases and J lost 1, with 12 bases in between. Per germline, CDR1 MDHEN and CDR2 SYDVKM. The CDR3 runs 15 residues. The CDR3 coding sequence is TGTGCCAGCAGTATAACAGGGTCGAGCAATCAGCCCCAGCATTTT. As protein: CASSITGSSNQPQHF.

The chain combines TRBV30 with TRBJ2-7; D is possibly TRBD2 (5 bases). Germline lookup yields CDR1 GTSNPN and CDR2 SVGIG (reference sequence). V was clipped by 4 bases and J by 4 bases, with 14 bases between them. This CDR3 is 13 amino acids long. CDR3 in amino acids: CAWNRDPIYEQYF. The CDR3, as DNA: TGTGCCTGGAACCGGGATCCTATTTACGAGCAGTACTTC.

This clone has more than one count but fewer than ten. The chain uses TRBV7-9 and TRBJ1-1; 8 bases match TRBD1. Trimming removed 5 bases from V and 5 bases from J; junction bases left unmatched: 10. Germline V gives CDR1 SEHNR, CDR2 FQNEAQ (reference sequence). This CDR3 region has 15 residues. CDR3 sequence (DNA): TGTGCCAGCAGCCGATATGGACAGGGCGGGACTGAAGCTTTCTTT. This encodes CASSRYGQGGTEAFF.

The V and J genes are TRBV5-6 and TRBJ1-5; no firm D call. Trimming cost V 3 bases and J 11 bases, with 12 bases left between them. The CDR3 is made up of 12 amino acids. Germline V gene lookup returns CDR1 SGHDT and CDR2 YYEEEE. The CDR3: CASSSGVSTQHF. DNA of the CDR3: TGTGCCAGCAGCTCCGGTGTTTCGACCCAGCATTTT.

About this clone itself: The same CDR3 can be traced to other DNA sequences in this sample. The chain couples TRBV6-5 to TRBJ1-2; D might be TRBD1 (5 bases). The CDR3 consists of 12 residues. V was clipped by 2 bases and J by 4 bases, with 5 bases between them. Per germline, CDR1 MNHEY and CDR2 SVGAGI. CDR3 DNA sequence: TGTGCCAGCAGTTACAGGGGCTATGGCTACACCTTC. Translated, it gives CASSYRGYGYTF.

V is TRBV6-1 and J is TRBJ1-1; the match to TRBD1 covers 10 bases. The CDR3 length is 15 residues. Trimming removed 3 bases from V and 3 bases from J; junction bases left unmatched: 4. Germline V gene lookup returns CDR1 MNHNS and CDR2 SASEGT. The CDR3 loop reads CASSDETGGHTEAFF. Written as DNA, the CDR3 is TGTGCCAGCAGTGACGAGACAGGGGGCCACACTGAAGCTTTCTTT.

The chain couples TRBV18 to TRBJ2-1; possibly TRBD2 for D (5 bases). Germline V gene data show CDR1 as KGHSH and CDR2 as LQKENI. The CDR3 runs to 15 residues. V was pared by 2 bases and J by 3 bases, with 11 bases between. The DNA of the CDR3 is TGTGCCAGCTCACCAATACTAGTTATCTACAATGAGCAGTTCTTC. Its translation is CASSPILVIYNEQFF.

The CDR3 bases are TGTGCCAGCAGTCTGGGGGGAAGTGATAGAAACACCATATATTTT. This sequence encodes CASSLGGSDRNTIYF. The genes are TRBV11-2 and TRBJ1-3; D perhaps matches TRBD1 (5 bases). The CDR3 is 15 residues long. Germline V gene sequence: CDR1 SGHAT, CDR2 FQNNGV. Trimming took off 6 bases at V and 5 bases at J, with 17 bases between the two ends.

This chain joins TRBV6-6 and TRBJ1-1, with 8 bases that match TRBD1. After removal of 10 bases from V and 4 bases from J, the junction contained 5 bases not matched to a gene. The CDR3 loop spans 12 amino acids. Looked up from germline, CDR1 is MNHNY and CDR2 is SVGAGI (reference sequence). The CDR3 here is CATRTGSTEAFF. The CDR3 coding sequence is TGTGCCACCCGGACAGGGTCCACTGAAGCTTTCTTT.

V is TRBV3-1 (or the pseudogene TRBV3-2) and J is TRBJ2-1; tentatively, D is TRBD2 (6 bases). CDR1 and CDR2 from the germline V gene are LGHDT and YNNKEL (reference sequence). Deletions cut 0 bases from V and 10 bases from J, with 10 bases between. CDR3 length equals 13 residues. The CDR3 reads CASSQDWGLEQFF. The DNA of the CDR3 is TGTGCCAGCAGCCAAGATTGGGGACTCGAGCAGTTCTTC.

This rearrangement joins TRBV6-2 or TRBV6-3 to TRBJ1-3; 11 bases line up with TRBD1. The CDR3 is 14 amino acids. Germline CDR1 MNHEY, CDR2 SVGEGT. Trimming at V came to 3 bases and at J to 14 bases, leaving 9 bases not matched to a gene. The CDR3 loop reads CASSYRRDRGSVYF. In DNA, the CDR3 is TGTGCCAGCAGTTATCGCCGGGACAGGGGGTCGGTATATTTT.

The rearrangement joins TRBV6-5 to TRBJ1-1; D unclear. The CDR3 runs to 13 residues. Trimming took 7 bases from V and 8 from J, leaving 17 bases between them. CDR1 is MNHEY and CDR2 is SVGAGI in the germline V gene. The CDR3: CASTGGWEIEAFF. CDR3 nucleotides: TGTGCCAGCACCGGCGGGTGGGAGATAGAAGCTTTCTTT.

The chain has TRBV10-3 and TRBJ1-1, with TRBD1 matching 11 bases. The V and J ends lost 6 bases and 8 bases, in that order; junction bases with no gene match: 8. Germline V gene data show CDR1 as ENHRY and CDR2 as SYGVKD. The CDR3 extends over 14 amino acids. CDR3 amino acids: CAIRDLGQGVEAFF. CDR3 DNA sequence: TGTGCCATCAGGGATTTGGGACAGGGGGTCGAAGCTTTCTTT.

J is TRBJ1-4 and V is TRBV4-2; no clear D gene. The CDR3 length is 14 residues. The germline gives CDR1 LGHNA, CDR2 YNFKEQ. Trimming removed 0 bases from V and 8 bases from J, with 10 bases in between. The CDR3 DNA is TGTGCCAGCAGCCAAGACGCGGCAACCGAAAAACTGTTTTTT. Its translation is CASSQDAATEKLFF.

The CDR3 DNA is TGTGCCAGTAGTCCCCCGACAGGATTGAACACTGAAGCTTTCTTT. Translated, it gives CASSPPTGLNTEAFF. This sequence joins TRBV19 and TRBJ1-1; possible D gene TRBD1, 6 bases. The CDR3 runs to 15 residues. V was trimmed by 5 bases and J by 0 bases, leaving 13 bases between them. The V gene's germline CDR1 is LNHDA and CDR2 SQIVND (reference sequence).